The rows below give T cell receptor beta chains drawn from one sample of a study of T-cell reconstitution after alpha-beta-depleted transplantation in children. MiXCR, run by TCRdb on the PCR reads, gives a single entry per CDR3 protein. The table records 98,000 or so distinct CDR3 sequences, about 22% of them present only once. The source was PBMCs, collected before TCRalphabeta/CD19-depleted stem cell transplant. The source of these receptors is a boy aged 2 to 10 with acute lymphoblastic leukemia, due to receive a stem cell transplant. Each CDR3 is given with its conserved first and last residue. D genes are given only for firm matches. Not all rows give a size; the values are once, few, many and, for expanded clones, a class.

j_call v_call d_call clone_size cdr3_aa cdr3_nt
TRBJ2-1 TRBV5-1 - - CASSSVTGTDEQFF TGCGCCAGCAGCTCAGTCACAGGGACGGATGAGCAGTTCTTC
TRBJ2-3 TRBV2 - few CASSDNSGRSTDTQYF TGTGCCAGCAGTGACAATTCCGGGAGATCCACAGATACGCAGTATTTT
TRBJ1-1 TRBV27 - few CASSTLGRPEAFF TGTGCCAGCAGTACCCTTGGGCGGCCCGAAGCTTTCTTT
TRBJ2-7 TRBV27 - few CASSLGIGSYEQYF TGTGCCAGCAGTTTGGGGATCGGATCCTACGAGCAGTACTTC
TRBJ2-5 TRBV29-1 - - CSVYDPGETQYF TGCAGCGTTTACGACCCGGGAGAGACCCAGTACTTC
TRBJ2-5 TRBV20-1 - - CSASGYKETQYF TGCAGTGCTAGCGGCTATAAGGAGACCCAGTACTTC
TRBJ2-1 TRBV7-3 TRBD2 - CASSLRGGSGGPSLREQFF TGTGCCAGCAGCCTCCGGGGGGGTAGCGGAGGGCCGTCGTTGAGGGAGCAGTTCTTC
TRBJ2-7 TRBV5-1 - - CASSGRTASYGEQYF TGCGCCAGCAGCGGGAGGACTGCTTCGTATGGCGAGCAGTACTTC
TRBJ2-7 TRBV12-3/TRBV12-4 - many CASSPGLTRSYEQYF TGTGCCAGCAGCCCCGGACTGACGCGCTCCTACGAGCAGTACTTC
TRBJ2-5 TRBV20-1 - - CSAGKLQETQYF TGCAGTGCTGGAAAGCTCCAAGAGACCCAGTACTTC
TRBJ2-4 TRBV27 TRBD2 - CASSLGTSWDIQYF TGTGCCAGCAGTCTTGGGACTAGCTGGGACATTCAGTACTTC
TRBJ2-3 TRBV9 TRBD2 few CASSVDFTSGVDTQYF TGTGCCAGCAGCGTAGACTTTACTAGCGGGGTAGATACGCAGTATTTT
TRBJ2-5 TRBV5-1 - - CASSFLAEQETQYF TGCGCCAGCAGCTTTTTGGCGGAGCAAGAGACCCAGTACTTC
TRBJ1-5 TRBV28 - - CASSVIGQEPHQPQHF TGTGCCAGCAGCGTTATCGGCCAGGAGCCCCATCAGCCCCAGCATTTT
TRBJ2-7 TRBV20-1 - few CSVGESSYEQYF TGCAGTGTAGGTGAGAGCTCCTACGAGCAGTACTTC
TRBJ2-1 TRBV7-2 TRBD1 many CASSLEGAGGKFF TGTGCCAGCAGCTTAGAGGGGGCAGGGGGTAAGTTCTTC
TRBJ2-1 TRBV6-5 - few CASSYNRLSSYNEQFF TGTGCCAGCAGTTACAACAGACTAAGCTCCTACAATGAGCAGTTCTTC
TRBJ2-3 TRBV11-2 TRBD2 - CASSFQFTGGRPISTDTQYF TGTGCCAGCAGCTTTCAGTTCACAGGCGGGAGGCCAATTAGCACAGATACGCAGTATTTT